Shown below are 30 T cell receptor beta chains from a single sample sequenced in a study of regulatory and conventional T cells in RAG deficiency (dated by TCRdb to the late 2010s). Library creation used the immunoSEQ multiplex PCR assay. TCRdb's version of the immuneACCESS table is confined to in-frame rearrangements and falls short of the full clone set. An unresolved V gene accounts for under half of the shortfall where checked; the remainder is of unknown origin. In all, the sample holds approximately 21,000 clones, and 95% to 97% of those were seen once. Of the sample, over 1% falls within the top ten clones. Before genomic DNA was extracted, conventional CD4+ T cells were isolated from blood as CD25-low CD127-high cells. These records were also assigned to another study, of regulatory T cells. As the second publication notes: In the multiplex PCR, 52 forward TRBV primers and 13 reverse TRBJ primers were used, and assay-based and computational corrections were applied for amplification bias.

The specimen was CD25- CD4+ T cells sorted from blood. The receptors come from a human donor in good health.

The chain combines TRBV19 with TRBJ1-1, with D unresolved. V was cut by 3 bases and J by 4 bases, with 12 bases left in between. In germline, CDR1 is LNHDA, CDR2 SQIVND (reference sequence). This CDR3 is 14 amino acids long. The CDR3 here is CASSIEGLSTEAFF. Written as DNA, the CDR3 is TGTGCCAGTAGTATTGAAGGACTTTCCACTGAAGCTTTCTTT.

J is TRBJ1-3 and V is TRBV28; tentative D call: TRBD1 (5 bases). This CDR3 contains 15 residues. V gave up 8 bases and J gave up 0 bases, with 14 bases separating them. Per germline, CDR1 MDHEN and CDR2 SYDVKM. CDR3 bases: TGTGCCAGCTCCCGGCAGGGCCACTCTGGAAACACCATATATTTT. Protein sequence: CASSRQGHSGNTIYF.

This chain joins TRBV18 and TRBJ2-6; D might be TRBD1 (6 bases). Trimming pared 6 bases from V and 2 bases from J, leaving 14 bases between. This CDR3 is 16 amino acids long. Germline V CDR1 and CDR2: KGHSH, LQKENI. Written as DNA, the CDR3 is TGTGCCAGCTCCATCGCAGGGGCTACTGGGGCCAACGTCCTGACTTTC. Amino acid sequence: CASSIAGATGANVLTF. Using reference TRBV18 and TRBJ2-6 for the parts outside the CDR3, the full variable domain is NAGVMQNPRHLVRRRGQEARLRCSPMKGHSHVYWYRQLPEEGLKFMVYLQKENIIDESGMPKERFSAEFPKEGPSILRIQQVVRGDSAAYFCASSIAGATGANVLTFGAGSRLTVL.

The V gene is TRBV19, the J gene TRBJ1-5, with 7 bases matching TRBD1. Germline V lookup: CDR1 LNHDA, CDR2 SQIVND (reference sequence). Losses at the gene ends were 4 bases for V and 10 bases for J; bases not matched to a gene: 13. The CDR3 totals 15 residues. Here the CDR3 reads CASSTTGFRVSPQHF. Written as DNA, the CDR3 is TGTGCCAGTAGTACGACAGGGTTTCGGGTGTCACCCCAGCATTTT.

This clone showed up just once. The chain couples TRBV9 to TRBJ1-3; D is undetermined. The CDR3 sequence is 13 residues long. Per germline, CDR1 SGDLS and CDR2 YYNGEE. V was clipped by 7 bases and J by 0 bases, with 8 bases between them. CDR3: CASRTSSGNTIYF. CDR3 coding DNA: TGTGCCAGCCGCACGAGCTCTGGAAACACCATATATTTT.

V gene TRBV7-2 combines with J gene TRBJ2-1; TRBD2 agrees at 8 bases. In germline, CDR1 is SGHTA, CDR2 FQGNSA. The CDR3 totals 16 residues. The junction had 6 bases not matched to a gene; V was cut back by 3 bases and J by 2 bases. CDR3 sequence: CASSFPTSGPYNEQFF. CDR3 DNA sequence: TGTGCCAGCAGCTTCCCTACTAGCGGACCCTACAATGAGCAGTTCTTC. The entire variable domain, with the rest obtained from reference TRBV7-2 and TRBJ2-1, is as follows: GAGVSQSPSNKVTEKGKDVELRCDPISGHTALYWYRQSLGQGLEFLIYFQGNSAPDKSGLPSDRFSAERTGGSVSTLTIQRTQQEDSAVYLCASSFPTSGPYNEQFFGPGTRLTVL.

J is TRBJ2-1 and V is TRBV2; 9 bases fit TRBD1. Trimming took 5 bases from V and 0 from J; bases not matched to a gene: 11. The CDR3 runs to 18 residues. CDR1 is SNHLY and CDR2 is FYNNEI in the germline V gene. CDR3 in amino acids: CASSPGTGRGSSYNEQFF. DNA for the CDR3: TGTGCCAGCAGTCCGGGGACAGGGAGAGGCAGCTCCTACAATGAGCAGTTCTTC.

The chain recombines TRBV19 with TRBJ2-6, with D possibly being TRBD1 (6 bases). The CDR3 is made up of 16 amino acids. The ends were cut back, 4 bases at V and 4 bases at J, with 14 bases in the middle. Germline loops: CDR1 LNHDA, CDR2 SQIVND (reference sequence). The CDR3 here is CASSTGQAAGANVLTF. The DNA of the CDR3 is TGTGCCAGTAGTACGGGACAAGCCGCGGGGGCCAACGTCCTGACTTTC.

A single count supports this clone. The rearrangement uses TRBV2 and TRBJ1-1; D is possibly TRBD1 (6 bases). This CDR3 is built from 15 residues. Germline loops: CDR1 SNHLY, CDR2 FYNNEI. With 7 bases removed from V and 2 bases from J, the gap between germline ends came to 17 bases. The CDR3 DNA reads as TGTGCCAGCATCCATGAGGGACACCGTAACACTGAAGCTTTCTTT. Its translation is CASIHEGHRNTEAFF.

The CDR3 DNA sequence: TGTGCCAGCAGCGAAACAGCCCTCTCTGGAAACACCATATATTTT. Encoded protein: CASSETALSGNTIYF. This chain uses TRBV4-2 with TRBJ1-3; no clear D gene. There are 15 residues in the CDR3. Germline CDR1 reads LGHNA; CDR2 reads YNFKEQ. V was trimmed by 5 bases and J by 0 bases, leaving 11 bases between them.

The V gene is TRBV9, the J gene TRBJ1-2; TRBD1 agrees at 9 bases. CDR3 length: 19 amino acids. Unmatched junction bases numbered 13, after V lost 0 bases and J lost 1 base. Germline CDR1 and CDR2: SGDLS and YYNGEE. The CDR3 protein is CASSVGGIGTGLLNYGYTF. CDR3 DNA sequence: TGTGCCAGCAGCGTAGGTGGGATCGGGACAGGGCTTCTTAACTATGGCTACACCTTC. Using reference TRBV9 and TRBJ1-2 for the parts outside the CDR3, the full variable domain is DSGVTQTPKHLITATGQRVTLRCSPRSGDLSVYWYQQSLDQGLQFLIQYYNGEERAKGNILERFSAQQFPDLHSELNLSSLELGDSALYFCASSVGGIGTGLLNYGYTFGSGTRLTVV.

CDR3 nucleotide sequence: TGTGCCAGCAGCTCCAGCATCGGGGGTGGATATACGCAGTATTTT. Its translation: CASSSSIGGGYTQYF. The chain employs TRBV5-4 and TRBJ2-3; a possible D gene is TRBD2 (6 bases). Germline V gene data show CDR1 as SGHNT and CDR2 as YYREEE (reference sequence). The CDR3 covers 15 residues. The ends were cut back, 3 bases at V and 7 bases at J, with 18 bases in the middle.

V usage is TRBV7-2 and J usage is TRBJ2-5, with 8 bases fitting TRBD1. The ends lost 5 bases at V and 4 bases at J; junction bases unmatched: 6. CDR3 length: 14 residues. Germline CDR1 SGHTA, CDR2 FQGNSA. The DNA for the CDR3 is TGTGCCAGCAGCCTGTGGACAGGGCCAGAGACCCAGTACTTC. Protein sequence: CASSLWTGPETQYF.

The sample holds a few counts of this clone. This CDR3 reads CASERDRATNEKLFF. CDR3 sequence (DNA): TGTGCCAGCGAAAGGGACAGAGCAACTAATGAAAAACTGTTTTTT. The chain joins TRBV2 to TRBJ1-4, with 7 bases fitting TRBD1. In germline, CDR1 is SNHLY, CDR2 FYNNEI. Trimming removed 8 bases from V and 0 bases from J; junction bases left unmatched: 6. This CDR3 has 15 amino acids.

V and J are TRBV19 and TRBJ2-7; TRBD2 might be the D (6 bases). CDR1 and CDR2 from the germline V gene are LNHDA and SQIVND (reference sequence). The CDR3 is 15 amino acids. V was cut by 2 bases and J by 6 bases, with 17 bases left in between. CDR3 region: CASSIRGGFTGEQYF. CDR3 nucleotide sequence: TGTGCCAGTAGTATAAGAGGAGGGTTTACTGGCGAGCAGTACTTC. Full variable domain (outside the CDR3, taken from reference TRBV19 and TRBJ2-7): DGGITQSPKYLFRKEGQNVTLSCEQNLNHDAMYWYRQDPGQGLRLIYYSQIVNDFQKGDIAEGYSVSREKKESFPLTVTSAQKNPTAFYLCASSIRGGFTGEQYFGPGTRLTVT.

This sequence joins TRBV7-2 and TRBJ2-5; 10 nucleotides line up with TRBD2. This CDR3 has 16 residues. Germline V gene data show CDR1 as SGHTA and CDR2 as FQGNSA. V dropped 4 bases and J dropped 3; count of bases not matched to a gene: 8. This CDR3 reads CASSSRAGGLKETQYF. The CDR3 bases are TGTGCCAGCAGCTCTCGAGCGGGGGGGCTTAAAGAGACCCAGTACTTC.

The V gene is TRBV18, the J gene TRBJ1-2, with TRBD1 as a possible D gene (5 bases). The V gene lost 3 bases and the J gene lost 5 bases, with 13 bases spanning the gap. CDR3 length: 14 residues. CDR1 is KGHSH and CDR2 is LQKENI in the germline V gene. In DNA, the CDR3 is TGTGCCAGCTCACCCACAGGATCACTATATGGCTACACCTTC. Its protein product is CASSPTGSLYGYTF.

The genes are TRBV1 and TRBJ2-2; TRBD1, the table's D call, was not compared with the DNA. TRBV1 is reported as a pseudogene. CDR3 length: 16 residues. CDR3 protein: CTSSPRTGGGAGELFF. For the CDR3, the DNA is TGCACCAGCAGCCCACGGACAGGGGGAGGTGCCGGGGAGCTGTTTTTT.

The rearrangement joins TRBV30 to TRBJ1-2; 8 bases agree with TRBD1. The CDR3 is 13 amino acids. V gave up 4 bases and J gave up 3 bases; unmatched junction bases: 4. Germline V gene sequence: CDR1 GTSNPN, CDR2 SVGIG (reference sequence). The CDR3 DNA is TGTGCCTGGATAGCAGGGGGCTACTATGGCTACACCTTC. Protein product: CAWIAGGYYGYTF.

V and J are TRBV10-2 and TRBJ1-2; D might be TRBD1 (6 bases). Germline CDR1 WSHSY, CDR2 SAAADI. CDR3 size: 18 residues. Trimming cost V 3 bases and J 2 bases, with 22 bases left between them. The CDR3, as DNA: TGCGCCAGCAGTGAACGGGCCGGGACACCGTTTCGAAACTATGGCTACACCTTC. This encodes CASSERAGTPFRNYGYTF.

This chain connects TRBV6-5 to TRBJ2-7; TRBD1 matches at 10 bases. Germline loops: CDR1 MNHEY, CDR2 SVGAGI. V trimming: 6 bases; J trimming: 6 bases; junction bases outside the gene matches: 8. CDR3 length equals 14 residues. The CDR3: CASRFGTGAREQYF. The CDR3 nucleotides read TGTGCCAGCAGGTTCGGGACAGGGGCTCGCGAGCAGTACTTC.

The chain has TRBV7-9 and TRBJ2-3, with a tentative D call TRBD1 (6 bases). Germline CDR1 is SEHNR and CDR2 is FQNEAQ (reference sequence). Between the trimmed V and J ends, which lost 2 bases and 2 bases, there was a span of 23 bases. The CDR3 loop spans 19 amino acids. The CDR3 region has the DNA TGTGCCAGCAGCTTACTGAGGGCAGGGGAATCGAATTCCACAGATACGCAGTATTTT. The encoded protein is CASSLLRAGESNSTDTQYF.

This clone is a singleton in its sample. The chain carries TRBV7-3 and TRBJ1-3, with D possibly matching TRBD1 (5 bases). The length of the CDR3 is 11 residues. The germline gives CDR1 SGHTA, CDR2 FQGTGA. The V gene lost 8 bases and the J gene lost 4 bases, with 6 bases spanning the gap. CDR3 protein: CASGGGNTIYF. The CDR3 DNA reads TGTGCCAGCGGGGGGGGAAACACCATATATTTT.

Here the CDR3 DNA reads TGCGCCAGCAGCCAAGAGCCACAACCCAGGTACGAGCAGTACTTC. Translation gives CASSQEPQPRYEQYF. The chain links TRBV4-3 to TRBJ2-7; D gene uncertain. Trimming left V 0 bases short and J 4 bases short, with 13 bases between. The CDR3 covers 15 residues. Germline lookup yields CDR1 LGHNA and CDR2 YSLEER.

This chain connects TRBV5-1 to TRBJ2-3; the match to TRBD2 covers 13 bases. CDR3 length: 18 residues. Trimming at V came to 2 bases and at J to 1 base, leaving 7 bases not matched to a gene. Germline V gives CDR1 SGHRS, CDR2 YFSETQ. The DNA for the CDR3 is TGCGCCAGCAGCTTCACTAGCGGGGGGGCCGGGGGCACAGATACGCAGTATTTT. Protein: CASSFTSGGAGGTDTQYF.

The rearrangement uses TRBV6-1 and TRBJ1-6; 8 nucleotides match TRBD1. Germline-derived CDR1 and CDR2 are MNHNS and SASEGT. V shed 1 base, J shed 7 bases, and the junction held 0 bases outside the gene matches. The CDR3 extends over 14 amino acids. The CDR3 DNA follows: TGTGCCAGCAGTGAAGGGACAGGGAATTCACCCCTCCACTTT. Translation gives CASSEGTGNSPLHF.

The genes are TRBV5-5 and TRBJ1-2; D is unresolved. Trimming stripped 7 bases from V and 6 bases from J, with 16 bases between. Germline V lookup: CDR1 SGHKS, CDR2 YYEKEE (reference sequence). This CDR3 region has 13 residues. Written as DNA, the CDR3 is TGTGCCAGCCACATCGGGTCGACGGATGGCTACACCTTC. Amino acids: CASHIGSTDGYTF.

The chain employs TRBV7-9 and TRBJ2-7; D remains ambiguous. Trimming took off 2 bases at V and 6 bases at J, with 5 bases between the two ends. The CDR3 consists of 11 residues. The germline V gene encodes CDR1 SEHNR and CDR2 FQNEAQ (reference sequence). The CDR3 is CASSLFGEQYF. The CDR3, as DNA: TGTGCCAGCAGCTTATTCGGCGAGCAGTACTTC.

V and J are TRBV5-6 and TRBJ2-1, with 11 bases lining up with TRBD2. The CDR3 totals 19 residues. Trimming removed 4 bases from V and 1 base from J; junction bases left unmatched: 13. Germline values: CDR1 SGHDT, CDR2 YYEEEE. The CDR3 loop reads CASSRLAGLGSGSYNEQFF. For the CDR3, the DNA is TGTGCCAGCAGCCGACTAGCGGGGCTAGGGTCGGGTTCCTACAATGAGCAGTTCTTC.

The rearrangement links TRBV9 to TRBJ2-1; the match to TRBD2 covers 10 bases. Germline V CDR1 and CDR2: SGDLS, YYNGEE. The V gene end was trimmed by 0 bases and the J gene end by 5 bases; junction bases not matched to a gene: 5. This CDR3 contains 16 residues. Written as DNA, the CDR3 is TGTGCCAGCAGCGTAGGAATCCTAGCGGGGGACAATGAGCAGTTCTTC. Its translation is CASSVGILAGDNEQFF.